This T cell receptor (beta chain) was profiled in a study of pediatric ulcerative colitis. Study-wide background: Most patients had pancolitis, and two had left-sided colitis.

V was trimmed by 1 base and J by 1 base, leaving 12 bases between them. Germline CDR1 SGDLS, CDR2 YYNGEE. The CDR3 extends over 16 amino acids. Study-level results: Blood samples from a couple of patients yielded substantially fewer templates and were excluded from blood-rectal overlap analysis. Repertoires came from total lymphocyte DNA, not specific subsets.

Remarks on this clone: Its antigen is not known.

The data were produced by immunoSEQ multiplex PCR, yet TCRdb's version contains in-frame clones alone and is incomplete. This sample has roughly 30,000 clones; approximately 82% occur once, and the top ten carry around 4.5%. The TCR comes from a boy between 10 and 17 years old with severe ulcerative colitis. Input material: blood. The chain couples TRBV9 to TRBJ2-1; tentative D call: TRBD2 (7 bases). The CDR3 region is CASSVLGGRSYNEQFF. For the CDR3, the DNA is TGTGCCAGCAGCGTATTGGGGGGGCGGTCCTACAATGAGCAGTTCTTC. The full variable domain, completed using reference TRBV9 and TRBJ2-1, is DSGVTQTPKHLITATGQRVTLRCSPRSGDLSVYWYQQSLDQGLQFLIQYYNGEERAKGNILERFSAQQFPDLHSELNLSSLELGDSALYFCASSVLGGRSYNEQFFGPGTRLTVL.